Shown below are 17 T cell receptor beta chains from a single sample sequenced in a study of blood T cell repertoires in COVID-19. TCRdb's table, derived via immunoSEQ multiplex PCR, lists solely in-frame clones and lacks some. The table has 200,000 to 250,000 clones, roughly nine tenths seen once; the top ten hold roughly 12%. Specimen: peripheral blood. These TCRs come from a woman aged 18-35 years who had recovered from COVID-19.

The gene calls are TRBV28 and TRBJ1-5; D might be TRBD1 (6 bases). The CDR3 has 15 residues. The V end was cut by 6 bases, the J end by 7 bases, with 19 bases between. Germline assignment: CDR1 MDHEN and CDR2 SYDVKM. CDR3 sequence: CASRLMDRNIQPQHF. CDR3 coding DNA: TGTGCCAGCAGGCTAATGGACAGAAACATACAGCCCCAGCATTTT.

The V call is TRBV3-1 (or the pseudogene TRBV3-2), the J call TRBJ2-7, with D perhaps matching TRBD1 (6 bases). CDR3 length equals 17 residues. Germline values: CDR1 LGHDT, CDR2 YNNKEL (reference sequence). The V end lost 3 bases, the J end lost 0 bases, and 18 bases lay between the germline ends. This CDR3 reads CASSHDGPGQSSYEQYF. CDR3 sequence (DNA): TGTGCCAGCAGCCACGATGGCCCCGGACAGAGCTCCTACGAGCAGTACTTC.

V and J are TRBV9 and TRBJ1-2; 8 nucleotides match TRBD1. This CDR3 has 17 residues. Germline CDR1 reads SGDLS; CDR2 reads YYNGEE. Unmatched junction bases numbered 13, after V lost 2 bases and J lost 4 bases. The CDR3 nucleotides are TGTGCCAGCAGCGTCAGTCCCGGACAGGGTTCAGTCTATGGCTACACCTTC. It codes for CASSVSPGQGSVYGYTF.

The rearrangement links TRBV5-6 to TRBJ2-1; 8 bases line up with TRBD2. This CDR3 has 14 amino acids. Germline V gene lookup returns CDR1 SGHDT and CDR2 YYEEEE. With V trimmed by 2 bases and J by 7 bases, 5 bases remained unmatched. The DNA of the CDR3 is TGTGCCAGCAGCTTCGGACTAGCTAGTAATGAGCAGTTCTTC. Translated: CASSFGLASNEQFF.

The chain links TRBV29-1 to TRBJ2-3; TRBD2 matches at 14 bases. Trimming cost V 6 bases and J 4 bases; bases outside gene matches: 6. The CDR3 extends over 15 amino acids. Germline CDR1 is SQVTM and CDR2 is ANQGSEA. Written as DNA, the CDR3 is TGCAGCGTGGCCGGGACTAGCGGGAGTGCAGATACGCAGTATTTT. This sequence encodes CSVAGTSGSADTQYF.

This clone was seen once. The J gene is TRBJ2-5, the V gene TRBV7-2; the match to TRBD1 covers 7 bases. Unmatched junction bases numbered 4, after V lost 1 base and J lost 5 bases. Looked up from germline, CDR1 is SGHTA and CDR2 is FQGNSA. The CDR3 has 14 residues. This chain's CDR3 is CASSLDRGRETQYF. For the CDR3, the DNA is TGTGCCAGCAGCTTAGACAGGGGACGGGAGACCCAGTACTTC.

The V and J genes are TRBV5-1 and TRBJ1-2; perhaps TRBD1 as D (5 bases). Trimming stripped 4 bases from V and 8 bases from J, with 15 bases between. This CDR3 comprises 13 residues. Germline CDR1 is SGHRS and CDR2 is YFSETQ. CDR3 protein: CASSSGTPGGYTF. DNA for the CDR3: TGCGCCAGCAGCAGCGGGACTCCCGGCGGCTACACCTTC. Complete variable domain (other parts from reference TRBV5-1 and TRBJ1-2): KAGVTQTPRYLIKTRGQQVTLSCSPISGHRSVSWYQQTPGQGLQFLFEYFSETQRNKGNFPGRFSGRQFSNSRSEMNVSTLELGDSALYLCASSSGTPGGYTFGSGTRLTVV.

The DNA for the CDR3 is TGTGCCAGCAGCGTAGGACAATATAGCAATCAGCCCCAGCATTTT. This encodes CASSVGQYSNQPQHF. The V call is TRBV9, the J call TRBJ1-5; D is unresolved. The CDR3 runs 15 residues. Germline V gives CDR1 SGDLS, CDR2 YYNGEE. V shed 0 bases and J shed 0 bases, with 7 bases lying between them.

The genes are TRBV6-5 and TRBJ1-1, with TRBD1 as a possible D gene (5 bases). The CDR3 extends over 12 amino acids. Trimming removed 2 bases from V and 4 bases from J, with 5 bases in between. The V gene's germline CDR1 is MNHEY and CDR2 SVGAGI. CDR3 sequence (DNA): TGTGCCAGCAGTTACGGGGCCACTGAAGCTTTCTTT. It is translated as CASSYGATEAFF.

The chain recombines TRBV6-5 with TRBJ2-7; 10 nucleotides align to TRBD1. Germline V CDR1 and CDR2: MNHEY, SVGAGI. The CDR3 sequence is 14 residues long. V shed 5 bases and J 4 bases; nucleotides not matched to a gene: 5. The chain's CDR3 is CASSRPGQGYEQYF. CDR3 coding DNA: TGTGCCAGCAGTCGCCCGGGACAGGGGTACGAGCAGTACTTC.

A single count supports this clone. V gene TRBV7-6 combines with J gene TRBJ1-1; 8 bases are shared with TRBD1. Trimming cost V 4 bases and J 1 base; bases outside gene matches: 5. This CDR3 spans 15 amino acids. Germline V gene lookup returns CDR1 SGHVS and CDR2 FNYEAQ. In DNA form, the CDR3 reads TGTGCCAGCAGCTCGGGACAGGCTAGGAACACTGAAGCTTTCTTT. It specifies CASSSGQARNTEAFF.

The rearrangement joins TRBV11-3 to TRBJ2-3; TRBD2 matches at 12 bases. The length of the CDR3 is 17 residues. Losses at the gene ends were 1 base for V and 0 bases for J; bases not matched to a gene: 2. The germline V gene has CDR1 SGHNT and CDR2 YENEEA. CDR3: CASSLGTSGASTDTQYF. The CDR3 DNA is TGTGCCAGCAGCTTAGGGACTAGCGGGGCGAGCACAGATACGCAGTATTTT.

The chain is built from TRBV24-1 and TRBJ1-2, with D unclear. The CDR3 consists of 14 residues. Per the germline V gene, CDR1 is KGHDR and CDR2 is SFDVKD. V was trimmed by 3 bases and J by 4 bases, leaving 11 bases between them. The CDR3 coding sequence is TGTGCCACCAGTGATGTGGGAGGTAGCTATGGCTACACCTTC. Translating gives CATSDVGGSYGYTF.

The CDR3 loop reads CASSLRWTSGRFWETQYF. CDR3 DNA sequence: TGCGCCAGCAGCTTGAGGTGGACTAGCGGGAGATTCTGGGAGACCCAGTACTTC. The chain uses TRBV5-1 and TRBJ2-5; 13 nucleotides agree with TRBD2. This CDR3 spans 18 amino acids. Per the germline V gene, CDR1 is SGHRS and CDR2 is YFSETQ. V lost 1 base, J lost 5 bases, and 11 bases stayed unmatched.

The chain couples TRBV7-9 to TRBJ1-2; 7 nucleotides line up with TRBD1. The V segment lost 1 base and the J segment 13 bases; nucleotides outside the gene matches: 6. This CDR3 region has 12 residues. CDR1 is SEHNR and CDR2 is FQNEAQ in the germline V gene (reference sequence). CDR3 DNA: TGTGCCAGCAGCTTAGACAGGGGTTTATGCACCTTC. Protein product: CASSLDRGLCTF.

The table lists this clone with a few counts. This chain uses TRBV10-3 with TRBJ2-7; possible D gene TRBD2, 6 bases. Trimming shortened V by 0 bases and J by 3 bases, and 18 bases separated the two germline ends. From germline, CDR1 is ENHRY and CDR2 SYGVKD. This CDR3 is built from 17 residues. The CDR3 reads CAISESNRAGTVYEQYF. The CDR3 nucleotides are TGTGCCATCAGTGAGTCGAATCGGGCGGGAACGGTCTACGAGCAGTACTTC.

The J gene is TRBJ2-2, the V gene TRBV10-3; the match to TRBD2 covers 13 bases. CDR3 size: 20 residues. Trimming removed 4 bases from V and 3 bases from J; junction bases left unmatched: 14. From germline, CDR1 is ENHRY and CDR2 SYGVKD. CDR3 loop: CAISGRTSGRSRSDTGELFF. CDR3 nucleotide sequence: TGTGCCATCAGTGGCCGGACTAGCGGGAGATCACGGTCGGACACCGGGGAGCTGTTTTTT.